What follows are 23 T cell receptor beta chains derived from one specimen sequenced in a study of blood T cells in healthy people across ages. A J-beta primer mix and a sample-barcoded 5' primer were used in a second PCR of roughly 7 to 12 cycles. TCRdb processed the 5' RACE reads anew with MiXCR; each CDR3 protein has one entry. The sample shows some 900,000 distinct CDR3 sequences, around 49% of them seen only once. The sample comprised blood. These receptors came from a man aged 30 to 45 in good health.

This chain links TRBV4-1 with TRBJ1-1, with a weak D call TRBD1 (5 bases). This CDR3 is built from 16 residues. V was shortened by 2 bases and J by 1 base, with 14 bases between the two germline ends. Germline V gene sequence: CDR1 MGHRA, CDR2 YSYEKL. The CDR3 is CASSQTHLRGNTEAFF. CDR3 coding DNA: TGCGCCAGCAGCCAAACCCATCTAAGGGGGAACACTGAAGCTTTCTTT.

This clonotype was observed a few times. The V gene is TRBV12-3 or TRBV12-4, the J gene TRBJ2-7, with a possible D match to TRBD1 (5 bases). This CDR3 spans 11 amino acids. Deletions cut 5 bases from V and 9 bases from J, with 11 bases between. As DNA, the CDR3 is TGTGCCAGCAGTGCCAGGGCCGGGCAGTACTTC. Protein product: CASSARAGQYF.

The V gene is TRBV28, the J gene TRBJ2-7; 7 bases align to TRBD2. Germline loops: CDR1 MDHEN, CDR2 SYDVKM. The CDR3 is made up of 16 amino acids. V dropped 2 bases and J dropped 0; count of bases not matched to a gene: 7. The CDR3 is CASSLPASGLSYEQYF. In nucleotides, the CDR3 is TGTGCCAGCAGTTTACCGGCTAGCGGTCTCTCCTACGAGCAGTACTTC.

Only a few counts were recorded for this clonotype. The chain couples TRBV3-1 to TRBJ1-5, with D possibly TRBD1 on 5 matching bases. The V and J ends lost 3 bases and 2 bases respectively, with 14 bases between them. The CDR3 totals 16 residues. Germline V gene lookup returns CDR1 LGHDT and CDR2 YNNKEL (reference sequence). The CDR3 sequence: CASSHDLGGGNQPQHF. CDR3 DNA: TGTGCCAGCAGCCACGACCTGGGGGGTGGCAATCAGCCCCAGCATTTT.

The genes are TRBV27 and TRBJ2-7, with TRBD1 as a possible D gene (6 bases). The CDR3 runs 15 residues. Germline V gene data show CDR1 as MNHEY and CDR2 as SMNVEV (reference sequence). Trimming took off 0 bases at V and 6 bases at J, with 15 bases between the two ends. CDR3 amino acids: CASSLSTGPLVEQYF. CDR3 coding DNA: TGTGCCAGCAGTTTATCCACAGGGCCATTGGTCGAGCAGTACTTC.

V gene TRBV6-6 combines with J gene TRBJ2-5; D is unclear. The ends were cut back, 8 bases at V and 2 bases at J, with 9 bases in the middle. CDR1 and CDR2 from the germline V gene are MNHNY and SVGAGI (reference sequence). The CDR3 is 12 amino acids. CDR3 bases: TGTGCCAGCGCCGAGGCGCAAGAGACCCAGTACTTC. Translated: CASAEAQETQYF.

The rearrangement joins TRBV5-1 to TRBJ1-5, with a tentative D call TRBD1 (5 bases). The CDR3 length is 15 residues. Germline V gene sequence: CDR1 SGHRS, CDR2 YFSETQ. Trimming took 0 bases from V and 6 from J, leaving 13 bases between them. CDR3 nucleotide sequence: TGCGCCAGCAGCTTGGTCGGGGCTTCGGGTCAGCCCCAGCATTTT. Amino acids: CASSLVGASGQPQHF.

This clonotype has only one observation. The chain links TRBV12-3 or TRBV12-4 to TRBJ1-1, with D hard to call. V shed 0 bases and J shed 6 bases, with 8 bases lying between them. CDR3 length: 13 amino acids. In DNA form, the CDR3 reads TGTGCCAGCAGTTTAGCGCTCGAGGCTGAAGCTTTCTTT. Its protein product is CASSLALEAEAFF.

The genes are TRBV4-1 and TRBJ2-3; 14 bases fit TRBD2. Germline CDR1 and CDR2: MGHRA and YSYEKL. The V gene end was trimmed by 7 bases and the J gene end by 4 bases; junction bases not matched to a gene: 13. This CDR3 region has 18 residues. This CDR3 reads CASTGTSGGSKQADTQYF. The CDR3 DNA reads as TGCGCCAGCACCGGGACTAGCGGGGGCTCAAAACAAGCAGATACGCAGTATTTT.

This clonotype has only a few counts. The rearrangement uses TRBV4-3 and TRBJ2-1, with D unresolved. This CDR3 contains 16 residues. V lost 0 bases and J lost 2, with 11 bases in between. Germline V CDR1 and CDR2: LGHNA, YSLEER. The CDR3 DNA is TGCGCCAGCAGCCAAGATAGGGCGACTCCCTACAATGAGCAGTTCTTC. Translation gives CASSQDRATPYNEQFF.

This clonotype was picked up a small number of times. The J gene is TRBJ2-3, the V gene TRBV12-3 or TRBV12-4; D uncertain. Trimming took 5 bases from V and 0 from J, leaving 6 bases between them. The CDR3 covers 13 residues. The CDR3 region is CASSILSTDTQYF. The CDR3 DNA sequence: TGTGCCAGCAGTATACTGAGCACAGATACGCAGTATTTT.

V usage is TRBV2 and J usage is TRBJ2-1, with D perhaps given as TRBD1 or TRBD2 (5 bases each). Trimming shortened V by 4 bases and J by 3 bases, and 13 bases separated the two germline ends. CDR1 SNHLY and CDR2 FYNNEI come from the germline V gene. This CDR3 contains 15 residues. CDR3 DNA sequence: TGTGCCAGCAGTGGTTGGGACCTCCGCTACAATGAGCAGTTCTTC. It encodes CASSGWDLRYNEQFF.

This clonotype occurred a few times. At one of its ends the junction is not consistent with the germline gene, which may arise from a read error. The CDR3 region has the DNA TGTGCCAACAGTAGGACGAGTTCCTACAATGAGCAGTTTTTC. It yields the protein CANSRTSSYNEQFF. This rearrangement joins TRBV2 to TRBJ2-1; D unresolved. This CDR3 is built from 14 residues. Germline values: CDR1 SNHLY, CDR2 FYNNEI.

In this sample, this clonotype turned up a few times. The rearrangement uses TRBV27 and TRBJ2-1; a weak D match, TRBD2 (5 bases). Germline loops: CDR1 MNHEY, CDR2 SMNVEV (reference sequence). Trimming took off 8 bases at V and 3 bases at J, with 8 bases between the two ends. This CDR3 comprises 12 residues. The CDR3 protein is CASGTSYNEQFF. The CDR3 region has the DNA TGTGCCAGCGGAACTAGCTACAATGAGCAGTTCTTC.

The genes are TRBV20-1 and TRBJ2-3; the D gene is possibly TRBD2 (5 bases). The CDR3 runs 16 residues. The V end was cut by 0 bases, the J end by 2 bases, with 15 bases between. The germline V gene encodes CDR1 DFQATT and CDR2 SNEGSKA (reference sequence). The CDR3 region is CSARDSRSGPTDTQYF. The CDR3 coding sequence is TGCAGTGCTAGAGATAGCAGGAGCGGTCCCACAGATACGCAGTATTTT.

Only a few counts were recorded for this clonotype. The chain links TRBV20-1 to TRBJ2-7; D is unresolved. The V end was cut by 0 bases, the J end by 4 bases, with 13 bases between. The CDR3 has 14 amino acids. The V gene's germline CDR1 is DFQATT and CDR2 SNEGSKA (reference sequence). CDR3 protein: CSARDNTRSYEQYF. The CDR3 DNA is TGCAGTGCTAGAGATAATACCAGGTCGTACGAGCAGTACTTC.

The V gene is TRBV2, the J gene TRBJ2-4; perhaps TRBD1 as D (6 bases). The DNA end is more similar to TRBJ2-7, so the J call may be wrong. The CDR3 is 13 residues long. CDR1 SNHLY and CDR2 FYNNEI come from the germline V gene. The CDR3 DNA follows: TGTGCCAGCAGTAGACAGGCGGCCTACGAGCAGTACTTC. It specifies CASSRQAAYEQYF.

V usage is TRBV28 and J usage is TRBJ1-6; 7 positions match TRBD1. The CDR3 totals 16 residues. Germline loops: CDR1 MDHEN, CDR2 SYDVKM. The junction had 12 bases not matched to a gene; V was cut back by 6 bases and J by 7 bases. CDR3 region: CASSSSPGQLNSPLHF. The CDR3 DNA is TGTGCCAGCAGCAGTAGTCCGGGACAGTTAAATTCACCCCTCCACTTT.

Concerning this clonotype: One junction end disagrees with the germline gene, perhaps due to a read error. The V gene is TRBV6-1, the J gene TRBJ1-1, with 9 bases matching TRBD1. The CDR3 runs 14 residues. Germline V gene data show CDR1 as MNHNS and CDR2 as SASEGT. The CDR3 DNA reads TGTACCAGCAGTGAGGGACAGGGGAACACTGAAGCTTTCTTT. Protein product: CTSSEGQGNTEAFF.

This clonotype appeared once. This chain joins TRBV4-2 and TRBJ2-7; 11 nucleotides align to TRBD2. Germline trimming cut 0 bases from V and 10 bases from J; bases unmatched to any gene: 5. Germline-derived CDR1 and CDR2 are LGHNA and YNFKEQ. The CDR3 contains 14 residues. The CDR3 bases are TGTGCCAGCAGCCAAGATAAACTAGCGGGGGCTCAGTACTTC. As protein: CASSQDKLAGAQYF.

V usage is TRBV20-1 and J usage is TRBJ1-2, with 7 bases that match TRBD1. J lost 8 bases, V lost 6 bases, and 15 bases had no gene match. Germline CDR1 reads DFQATT; CDR2 reads SNEGSKA (reference sequence). The CDR3 runs 14 residues. CDR3 protein: CSAQTQGGGRGYTF. CDR3 nucleotide sequence: TGCAGTGCCCAGACGCAAGGGGGCGGTCGGGGCTACACCTTC.

The rearrangement links TRBV4-2 to TRBJ1-2, with a weak D call TRBD1 (6 bases). Germline V lookup: CDR1 LGHNA, CDR2 YNFKEQ. The CDR3 is made up of 16 amino acids. Trimming left V 4 bases short and J 6 bases short, with 21 bases between. CDR3 residues: CASSPWNTGRGDGYTF. As DNA, the CDR3 is TGTGCCAGCAGCCCCTGGAATACAGGGAGGGGAGATGGCTACACCTTC.

At least ten counts were recorded for this clonotype. This chain uses TRBV5-4 with TRBJ2-1; 10 bases align to TRBD1. The length of the CDR3 is 14 residues. The germline CDR1 and CDR2 sequences are SGHNT and YYREEE (reference sequence). V shed 5 bases and J 7 bases; nucleotides not matched to a gene: 6. This CDR3 is CASSSGTGVNEQFF. The CDR3, as DNA: TGTGCCAGCAGTTCCGGGACAGGGGTAAATGAGCAGTTCTTC.